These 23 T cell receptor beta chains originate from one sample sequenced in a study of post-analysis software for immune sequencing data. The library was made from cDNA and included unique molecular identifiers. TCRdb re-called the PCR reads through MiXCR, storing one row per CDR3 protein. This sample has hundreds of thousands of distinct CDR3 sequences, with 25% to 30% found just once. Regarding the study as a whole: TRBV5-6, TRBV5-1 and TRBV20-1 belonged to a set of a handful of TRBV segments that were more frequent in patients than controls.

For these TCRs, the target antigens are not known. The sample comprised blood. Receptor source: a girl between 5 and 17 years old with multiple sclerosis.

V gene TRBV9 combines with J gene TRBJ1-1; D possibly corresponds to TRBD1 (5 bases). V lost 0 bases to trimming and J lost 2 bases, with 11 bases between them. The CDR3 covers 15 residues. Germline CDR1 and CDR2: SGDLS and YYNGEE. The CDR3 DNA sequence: TGTGCCAGCAGCGTAGTAATAGGGACTAACACTGAAGCTTTCTTT. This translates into CASSVVIGTNTEAFF.

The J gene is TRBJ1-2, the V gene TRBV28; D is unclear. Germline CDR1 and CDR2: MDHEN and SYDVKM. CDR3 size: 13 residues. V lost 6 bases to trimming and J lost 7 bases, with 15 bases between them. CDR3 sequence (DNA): TGTGCCAGCAGCAGCGGTCCCGGGAGTGGCTACACCTTC. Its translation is CASSSGPGSGYTF.

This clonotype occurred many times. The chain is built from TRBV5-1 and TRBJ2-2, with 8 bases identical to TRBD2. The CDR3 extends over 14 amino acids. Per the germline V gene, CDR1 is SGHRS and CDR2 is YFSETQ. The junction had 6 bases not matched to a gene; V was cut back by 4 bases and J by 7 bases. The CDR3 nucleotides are TGCGCCAGCAGCGGGAGGGGACTAGACGGGGAGCTGTTTTTT. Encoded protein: CASSGRGLDGELFF.

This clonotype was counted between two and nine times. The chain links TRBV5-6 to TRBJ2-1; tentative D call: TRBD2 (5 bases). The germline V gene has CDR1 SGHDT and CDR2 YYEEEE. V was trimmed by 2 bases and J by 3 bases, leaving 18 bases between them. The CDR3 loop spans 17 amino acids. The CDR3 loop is CASSLRLDGVFYNEQFF. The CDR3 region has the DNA TGTGCCAGCAGCTTAAGACTTGACGGGGTTTTCTACAATGAGCAGTTCTTC.

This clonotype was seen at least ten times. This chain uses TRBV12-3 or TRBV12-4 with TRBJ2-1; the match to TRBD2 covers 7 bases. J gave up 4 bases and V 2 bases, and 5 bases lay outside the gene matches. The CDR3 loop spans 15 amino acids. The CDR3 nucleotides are TGTGCCAGCAGTTTAATGGGCGGGGGTTACAATGAGCAGTTCTTC. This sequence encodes CASSLMGGGYNEQFF.

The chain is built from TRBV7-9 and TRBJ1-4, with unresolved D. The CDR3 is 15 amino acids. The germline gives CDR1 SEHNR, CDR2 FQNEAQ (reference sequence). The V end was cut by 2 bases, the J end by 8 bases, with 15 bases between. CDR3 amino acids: CASSLSPKEGEKLFF. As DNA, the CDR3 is TGTGCCAGCAGCTTATCCCCAAAAGAAGGAGAAAAACTGTTTTTT.

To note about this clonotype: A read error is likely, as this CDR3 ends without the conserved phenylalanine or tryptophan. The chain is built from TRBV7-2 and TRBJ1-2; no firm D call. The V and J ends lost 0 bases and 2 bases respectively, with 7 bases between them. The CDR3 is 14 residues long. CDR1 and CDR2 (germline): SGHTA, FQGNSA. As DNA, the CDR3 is TGTGCCAGCAGCTTAGCTCCAGAGAACTATGGCTACACCGTC. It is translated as CASSLAPENYGYTV.

The CDR3 region is CASSIAGRINEQFF. In DNA, the CDR3 is TGTGCCAGTAGTATAGCGGGACGAATCAATGAGCAGTTCTTC. The chain carries TRBV19 and TRBJ2-1, with D perhaps assigned TRBD1 or TRBD2 (5 bases each). The ends were cut back, 1 base at V and 6 bases at J, with 10 bases in the middle. The CDR3 is 14 amino acids. The germline CDR1 and CDR2 sequences are LNHDA and SQIVND (reference sequence).

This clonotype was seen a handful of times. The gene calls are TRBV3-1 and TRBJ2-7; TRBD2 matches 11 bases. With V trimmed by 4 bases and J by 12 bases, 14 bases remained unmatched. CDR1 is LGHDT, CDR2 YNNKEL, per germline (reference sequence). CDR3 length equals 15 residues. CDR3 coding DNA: TGTGCCAGCAGCCCCCCGACTAGCGGGGTCCTTCGGCGGTACTTC. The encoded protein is CASSPPTSGVLRRYF.

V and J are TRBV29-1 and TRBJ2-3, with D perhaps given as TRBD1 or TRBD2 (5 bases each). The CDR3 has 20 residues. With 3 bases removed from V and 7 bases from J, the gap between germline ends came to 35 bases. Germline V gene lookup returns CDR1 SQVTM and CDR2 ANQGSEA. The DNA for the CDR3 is TGCAGCGTTGATGGCCTACGACACTCCTCGACAAGTGGGGGAGTGAATACGCAGTATTTT. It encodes CSVDGLRHSSTSGGVNTQYF.

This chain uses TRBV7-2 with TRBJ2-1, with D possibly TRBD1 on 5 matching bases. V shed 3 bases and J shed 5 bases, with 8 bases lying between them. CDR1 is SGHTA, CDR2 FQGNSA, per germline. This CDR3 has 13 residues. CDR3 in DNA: TGTGCCAGCAGCTTGGAAGGGGACAATGAGCAGTTCTTC. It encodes CASSLEGDNEQFF.

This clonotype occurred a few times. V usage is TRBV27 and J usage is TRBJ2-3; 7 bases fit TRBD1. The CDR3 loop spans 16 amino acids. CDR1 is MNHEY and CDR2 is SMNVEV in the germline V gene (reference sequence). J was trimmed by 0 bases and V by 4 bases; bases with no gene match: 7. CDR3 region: CASSSIGQASTDTQYF. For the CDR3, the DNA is TGTGCCAGCAGTTCCATAGGACAGGCGAGCACAGATACGCAGTATTTT.

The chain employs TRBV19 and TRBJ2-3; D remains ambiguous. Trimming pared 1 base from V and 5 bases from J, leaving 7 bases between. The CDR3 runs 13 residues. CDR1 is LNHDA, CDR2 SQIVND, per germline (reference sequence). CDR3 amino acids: CASSIASEDTQYF. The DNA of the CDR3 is TGTGCCAGTAGTATAGCATCGGAAGATACGCAGTATTTT.

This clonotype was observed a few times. The CDR3 reads CAISEANYGYTF. DNA of the CDR3: TGTGCCATCAGTGAGGCTAACTATGGCTACACCTTC. This rearrangement joins TRBV10-3 to TRBJ1-2; no definite D call. Germline CDR1 ENHRY, CDR2 SYGVKD. The CDR3 is made up of 12 amino acids. Trimming took 2 bases from V and 0 from J, leaving 1 base between them.

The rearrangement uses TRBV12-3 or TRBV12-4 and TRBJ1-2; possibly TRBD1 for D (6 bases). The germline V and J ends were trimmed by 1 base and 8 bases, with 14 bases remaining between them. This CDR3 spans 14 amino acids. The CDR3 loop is CASSLVQGPRGYTF. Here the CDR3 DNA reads TGTGCCAGCAGTTTAGTACAGGGTCCTCGGGGCTACACCTTC.

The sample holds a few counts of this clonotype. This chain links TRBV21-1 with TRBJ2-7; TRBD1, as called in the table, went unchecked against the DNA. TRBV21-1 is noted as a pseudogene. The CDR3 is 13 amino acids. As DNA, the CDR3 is TGTGCCAGCAGCAAAGGGGGGACCTACGAGCAGTACTTC. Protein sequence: CASSKGGTYEQYF.

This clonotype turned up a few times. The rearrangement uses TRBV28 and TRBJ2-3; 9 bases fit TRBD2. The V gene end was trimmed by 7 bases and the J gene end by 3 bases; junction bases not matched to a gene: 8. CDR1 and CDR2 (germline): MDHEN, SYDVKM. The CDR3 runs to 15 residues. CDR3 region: CASTLLAGLTDTQYF. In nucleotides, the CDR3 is TGTGCCAGCACCCTACTAGCGGGTTTGACAGATACGCAGTATTTT.

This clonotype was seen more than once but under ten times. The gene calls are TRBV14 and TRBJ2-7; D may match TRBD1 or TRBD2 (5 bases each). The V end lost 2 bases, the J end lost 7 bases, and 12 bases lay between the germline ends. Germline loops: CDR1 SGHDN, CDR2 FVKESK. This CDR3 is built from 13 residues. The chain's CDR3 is CASSQFAGREQYF. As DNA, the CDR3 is TGTGCCAGCAGCCAATTTGCAGGGAGAGAGCAGTACTTC.

The CDR3 loop is CASKPGQGRYEQYF. CDR3 in DNA: TGTGCCTCAAAGCCAGGACAGGGGAGGTACGAGCAGTACTTC. The genes are TRBV27 and TRBJ2-7; 9 nucleotides align to TRBD1. Germline CDR1 and CDR2: MNHEY and SMNVEV (reference sequence). The CDR3 has 14 residues. With 11 bases clipped from V and 4 bases from J, the junction kept 12 bases outside the gene matches.

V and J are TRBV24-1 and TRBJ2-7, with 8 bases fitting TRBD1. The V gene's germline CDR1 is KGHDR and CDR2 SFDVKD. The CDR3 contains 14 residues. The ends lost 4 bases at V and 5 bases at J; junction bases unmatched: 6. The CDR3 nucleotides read TGTGCCACCAGTGAGCCGGACAGGGCCCACGAGCAGTACTTC. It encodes CATSEPDRAHEQYF.

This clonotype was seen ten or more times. In DNA, the CDR3 is TGCGCCAGCAGCAGAAGACGGGTTGACAGGGGTTCCCAAGAGACCCAGTACTTC. The encoded protein is CASSRRRVDRGSQETQYF. The rearrangement joins TRBV4-3 to TRBJ2-5; 8 bases align to TRBD1. The CDR3 loop spans 18 amino acids. J lost 1 base, V lost 5 bases, and 15 bases had no gene match. Germline V CDR1 and CDR2: LGHNA, YSLEER.

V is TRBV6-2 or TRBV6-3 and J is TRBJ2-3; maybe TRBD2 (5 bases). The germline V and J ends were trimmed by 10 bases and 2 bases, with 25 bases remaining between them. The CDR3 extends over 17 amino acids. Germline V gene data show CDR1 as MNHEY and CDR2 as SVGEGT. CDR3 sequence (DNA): TGTGCCACCAGACTAACAGCAGGTCGAGCGGACACAGATACGCAGTATTTT. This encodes CATRLTAGRADTDTQYF.

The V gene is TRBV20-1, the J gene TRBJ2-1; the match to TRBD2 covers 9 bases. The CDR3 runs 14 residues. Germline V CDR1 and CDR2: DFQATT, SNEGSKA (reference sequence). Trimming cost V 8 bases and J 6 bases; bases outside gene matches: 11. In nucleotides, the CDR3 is TGCAGTCCCCTGGGGGCGGGAGGGCCCAATGAGCAGTTCTTC. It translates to CSPLGAGGPNEQFF.